What follows is one T cell receptor (beta chain) and its context. The CDR3 extends over 16 amino acids. Per the germline V gene, CDR1 is MGHRA and CDR2 is YSYEKL. The V segment lost 3 bases and the J segment 7 bases; nucleotides outside the gene matches: 10. The data belong to a study of blood T cell repertoires in COVID-19. Using immunoSEQ multiplex PCR, the repertoire was profiled, and TCRdb retains in-frame clones only, with some absent. The table lists some 130,000 clones, approximately 85% of them singletons. This sequence was found in a man aged 80 or over with acute or convalescent COVID-19. The specimen sequenced was peripheral blood. This sequence joins TRBV4-1 and TRBJ2-1; 9 bases agree with TRBD1. The CDR3 here is CASSQKGGTGRNEQFF. CDR3 in DNA: TGCGCCAGCAGCCAGAAGGGGGGGACAGGGAGAAATGAGCAGTTCTTC.